This T cell receptor (beta chain) was recorded in a study of identical twins. Donors uniformly comprised healthy Caucasians. This clonotype appeared a few times. Its antigen is still unknown. This CDR3 has 16 amino acids. Trimming at V came to 4 bases and at J to 2 bases, leaving 4 bases not matched to a gene. CDR1 and CDR2 (germline): KGHSH, LQKENI. Findings and caveats of the study: Beta out-of-frame sequences showed weaker excess twin sharing.

A single record per CDR3 protein comes from TCRdb applying MiXCR to the 5' RACE reads. The table records about 520,000 distinct CDR3 sequences, under 25% of them present only once. The sample was also linked to a second study, of T cells expressing NK-cell markers. That paper notes: The study found these clonotypes also leading the CD3+CD56-NKG2C+ fraction in a few donors.

Sequencing was done on a sample of CD4+ T cells sorted from blood. The sequence was collected from a woman younger than 30 in good health. The chain is built from TRBV18 and TRBJ2-3; 12 bases are a match to TRBD2. CDR3 residues: CASSQGLAGTTDTQYF. In nucleotides, the CDR3 is TGTGCCAGCTCACAAGGACTAGCGGGGACCACAGATACGCAGTATTTT.